This T cell receptor (beta chain) was recovered during a study of T cell responses to AZD1222 COVID-19 vaccine. The data were produced by immunoSEQ multiplex PCR, yet TCRdb's version contains in-frame clones alone and is incomplete. Of approximately 160,000 clones listed, about 90% were seen once; the top ten hold around 5%. The CDR3 is 16 amino acids. V lost 4 bases to trimming and J lost 5 bases; unmatched junction nucleotides: 9. CDR1 is KGHDR and CDR2 is SFDVKD in the germline V gene. The gene calls are TRBV24-1 and TRBJ2-5, with 10 bases lining up with TRBD2. This sequence originates from an adult in good health. The source was peripheral blood, collected on day 0 of AZD1222 vaccination. The CDR3 spells CATSDQSGRAVETQYF. CDR3 DNA: TGTGCCACCAGTGACCAGAGCGGGAGGGCCGTCGAGACCCAGTACTTC.